This TCR beta chain was recorded in a study of vaccination and CD4 T cells after COVID-19. Overall study: The post-COVID sampling time was a median about 13 weeks after diagnosis, ranging from 35 to 161. Post-vaccine specimens were obtained a median 72 days after dose two (range 14 to 241). SARS-CoV-2, HCoV-NL63, HCoV-OC43 and HCoV-229E supplied the overlapping spike peptides used to stimulate cells.

Cultured CD4+ T cell DNA underwent sequencing with the Oncomine TCR Beta short-read assay. DNA came from CD4+ T cells after culture. One entry per CDR3 protein results from TCRdb running MiXCR on the PCR reads. The sample gives some 10,000 distinct CDR3 sequences, roughly a fifth of which show up once; 9% to 15% is in the top ten. In the case of this clonotype: Its antigen is as yet unknown.

The treatment denotes: approximately 11-day PBMC culture with coronavirus spike peptide pools or control peptides (ViraFEST assay). The germline V gene encodes CDR1 SEHNR and CDR2 FQNEAQ (reference sequence). The junction had 10 bases not matched to a gene; V was cut back by 1 base and J by 5 bases. This CDR3 spans 16 amino acids. The sequence came from a human donor who had recovered from COVID-19. Sample: CD4+ T cells from blood, cultured in vitro, taken after SARS-CoV-2 vaccination. The chain combines TRBV7-9 with TRBJ2-7, with TRBD1 identical over 8 bases. The CDR3 region is CASSLGDRRGGHEQYF. DNA of the CDR3: TGTGCCAGCAGCTTAGGGGACAGGAGAGGCGGCCACGAGCAGTACTTC.